This TCR beta chain was sequenced for a study of T cell repertoires in cytomegalovirus infection. TCRdb analysed the reads with MiXCR anew, one entry per CDR3 protein. Here the sample spans about 52,000 distinct CDR3 sequences, 15% to 25% being singletons. As to this clonotype: The antigen remains undetermined.

The CDR3 totals 14 residues. The ends lost 5 bases at V and 6 bases at J; junction bases unmatched: 8. Germline CDR1 is SGHVS and CDR2 is FNYEAQ. This clonotype was sampled from a human donor in good health (CMV status not recorded). Some clones in this sample may be carry-over from other donors' samples. The chain uses TRBV7-6 and TRBJ2-3, with 7 bases that match TRBD2. The specimen was CD8+ T cells from cultured PBMCs, collected from culture after CMV antigen stimulation. CDR3 nucleotide sequence: TGTGCCAGCAGCCCCGAGGGAGGGAAGGATACGCAGTATTTT. Encoded protein: CASSPEGGKDTQYF.